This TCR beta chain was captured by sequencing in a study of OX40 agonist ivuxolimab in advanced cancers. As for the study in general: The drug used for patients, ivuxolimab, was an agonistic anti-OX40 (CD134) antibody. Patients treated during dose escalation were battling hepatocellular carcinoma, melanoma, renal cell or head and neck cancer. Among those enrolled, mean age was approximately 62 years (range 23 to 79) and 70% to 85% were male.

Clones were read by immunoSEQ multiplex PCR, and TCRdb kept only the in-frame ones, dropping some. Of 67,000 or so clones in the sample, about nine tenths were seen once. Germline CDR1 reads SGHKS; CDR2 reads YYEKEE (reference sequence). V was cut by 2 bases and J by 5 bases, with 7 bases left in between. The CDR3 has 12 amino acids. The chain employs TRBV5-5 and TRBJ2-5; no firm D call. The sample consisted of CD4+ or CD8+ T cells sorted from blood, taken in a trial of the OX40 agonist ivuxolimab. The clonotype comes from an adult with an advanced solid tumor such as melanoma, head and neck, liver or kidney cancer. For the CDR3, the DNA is TGTGCCAGCAGCTTAGACGGTGAGACCCAGTACTTC. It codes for CASSLDGETQYF.